Listed here is a single T cell receptor (beta chain). TCRdb's table, derived via immunoSEQ multiplex PCR, lists solely in-frame clones and lacks some. The sample has about 140,000 clones, about nine tenths seen once. This entry is derived from a study of control samples from healthy donors and cancer patients. The CDR3 has 21 amino acids. V lost 2 bases, J lost 7 bases, and 33 bases lay in between. Per germline, CDR1 SGDLS and CDR2 YYNGEE. Sequenced sample: blood. This sequence joins TRBV9 and TRBJ2-2; TRBD2 is a possible D gene (5 bases). The sequence came from a woman in her thirties in good health. CDR3 sequence: CASSVSLRTPPSGRPHGELFF. CDR3 bases: TGTGCCAGCAGCGTTAGTCTGCGGACCCCCCCAAGCGGCCGTCCTCACGGGGAGCTGTTTTTT. Complete variable domain (other parts from reference TRBV9 and TRBJ2-2): DSGVTQTPKHLITATGQRVTLRCSPRSGDLSVYWYQQSLDQGLQFLIQYYNGEERAKGNILERFSAQQFPDLHSELNLSSLELGDSALYFCASSVSLRTPPSGRPHGELFFGEGSRLTVL.